The clone carrying this T cell receptor (beta chain) was seen at least ten times. Antigen: not known. The data originate from a study of glioma-infiltrating T cells. The CDR3 has 18 amino acids. Trimming removed 4 bases from V and 0 bases from J, with 16 bases in between. Per the germline V gene, CDR1 is KGHSH and CDR2 is LQKENI. Study-wide results and limits: Only very few CDR3 sequences appeared in both tissue and blood. Above-expected tissue-blood divergence occurred in all gliomas, most in low-grade ones.

The iRepertoire nested amplicon-rescue multiplex PCR amplified TCR alpha and beta CDR3s from RNA. In TCRdb, the multiplex PCR reads were re-called with MiXCR into one record per CDR3 protein. Seen here are about 89,000 distinct CDR3 sequences, about a quarter observed once, and the top ten hold about 6.7%. The sequencing input was glioma tissue, nonneoplastic brain tissue, or PBMCs (not recorded which). The sequence derives from a human donor with low-grade glioma or glioblastoma, undergoing nonglioma brain surgery, or in good health (not recorded which). V and J are TRBV18 and TRBJ2-6, with D possibly called TRBD1 or TRBD2 (6 bases each). The CDR3 DNA follows: TGTGCCAGCTCACTCACCACAGGGACTGGCTCTGGGGCCAACGTCCTGACTTTC. Translation gives CASSLTTGTGSGANVLTF.